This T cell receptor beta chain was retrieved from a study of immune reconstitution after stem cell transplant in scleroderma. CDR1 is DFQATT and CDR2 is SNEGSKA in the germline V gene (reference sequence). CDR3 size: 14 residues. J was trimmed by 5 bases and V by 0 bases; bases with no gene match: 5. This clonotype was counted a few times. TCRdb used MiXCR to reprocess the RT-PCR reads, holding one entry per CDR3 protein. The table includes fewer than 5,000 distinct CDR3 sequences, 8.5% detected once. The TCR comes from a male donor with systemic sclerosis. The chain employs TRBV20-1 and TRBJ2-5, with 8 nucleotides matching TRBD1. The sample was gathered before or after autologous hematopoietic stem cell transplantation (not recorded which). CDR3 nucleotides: TGCAGTGCTAGAGATCCCAGGGGGCTGGAGACCCAGTACTTC. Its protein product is CSARDPRGLETQYF.